Following are 21 T cell receptor beta chains from one sample sequenced in a study of shared clonotypes between healthy human individuals. TCRdb keeps only in-frame clones here, not all; method: immunoSEQ multiplex PCR. Among some 2 million clones, about 95% were seen once, and the ten largest hold roughly 1.2%. CD8 cells classed as naive were CD45RO-negative and positively selected for CCR7, excluding terminally differentiated effector memory CD45RA+ cells. Sequenced material: naive CD8+ T cells sorted from blood. The source of these receptors is a man younger than 35 in good health.

This chain links TRBV6-5 with TRBJ1-2; the D gene is possibly TRBD1 (5 bases). V lost 2 bases and J 2 bases, leaving 12 bases between the germline ends. The CDR3 contains 15 residues. Germline CDR1 is MNHEY and CDR2 is SVGAGI. The CDR3 coding sequence is TGTGCCAGCAGTTACGGCAGGGACCCCAACTATGGCTACACCTTC. Amino acid sequence: CASSYGRDPNYGYTF.

The chain has TRBV27 and TRBJ1-2; a weak D match, TRBD1 (5 bases). V lost 3 bases to trimming and J lost 7 bases, with 12 bases between them. CDR3 length: 13 residues. Germline-derived CDR1 and CDR2 are MNHEY and SMNVEV (reference sequence). CDR3 bases: TGTGCCAGCAGTTTCTCAGGGCTGTCTGGCTACACCTTC. Its translation: CASSFSGLSGYTF.

This chain uses TRBV28 with TRBJ2-3; possibly TRBD2 for D (7 bases). The ends were cut back, 9 bases at V and 3 bases at J, with 16 bases in the middle. Germline V gene lookup returns CDR1 MDHEN and CDR2 SYDVKM. The CDR3 is 14 residues long. Here the CDR3 reads CASEGGPLTDTQYF. CDR3 nucleotide sequence: TGTGCCAGTGAGGGGGGGCCGTTAACAGATACGCAGTATTTT.

The genes are TRBV5-6 and TRBJ2-5; the match to TRBD2 covers 10 bases. Germline CDR1 is SGHDT and CDR2 is YYEEEE. The CDR3 length is 15 residues. The V segment lost 6 bases and the J segment 3 bases; nucleotides outside the gene matches: 8. CDR3 bases: TGTGCCAGCAACCTCAGGCTAGCGGGAGAAGAGACCCAGTACTTC. Translation gives CASNLRLAGEETQYF. Using reference TRBV5-6 and TRBJ2-5 for the parts outside the CDR3, the full variable domain is DAGVTQSPTHLIKTRGQQVTLRCSPKSGHDTVSWYQQALGQGPQFIFQYYEEEERQRGNFPDRFSGHQFPNYSSELNVNALLLGDSALYLCASNLRLAGEETQYFGPGTRLLVL.

The genes are TRBV7-2 and TRBJ2-5; TRBD2 matches at 15 bases. Per the germline V gene, CDR1 is SGHTA and CDR2 is FQGNSA. The CDR3 extends over 15 amino acids. V dropped 5 bases and J dropped 5; count of bases not matched to a gene: 3. The CDR3 nucleotides are TGTGCCAGCAGCCCGGGACTAGCGGGAGGTGAGACCCAGTACTTC. It codes for CASSPGLAGGETQYF.

V usage is TRBV10-3 and J usage is TRBJ2-7; 10 bases line up with TRBD1. This CDR3 has 17 amino acids. J was trimmed by 2 bases and V by 1 base; bases with no gene match: 8. Germline-derived CDR1 and CDR2 are ENHRY and SYGVKD. CDR3 nucleotide sequence: TGTGCCATCAGTGAGTTCTTGGGACAGGGGCCGGCCTACGAGCAGTACTTC. Translating it yields CAISEFLGQGPAYEQYF.

V is TRBV9 and J is TRBJ1-5, with D perhaps matching TRBD1 (6 bases). V lost 0 bases to trimming and J lost 2 bases, with 9 bases between them. Germline CDR1 SGDLS, CDR2 YYNGEE. The CDR3 totals 15 residues. The CDR3 bases are TGTGCCAGCAGCGTAGACGCAGGGGGCAATCAGCCCCAGCATTTT. Amino acids: CASSVDAGGNQPQHF.

This sequence joins TRBV14 and TRBJ1-1; possibly TRBD1 for D (5 bases). With 4 bases removed from V and 0 bases from J, the gap between germline ends came to 12 bases. The CDR3 runs 15 residues. Germline CDR1 reads SGHDN; CDR2 reads FVKESK. The CDR3 reads CASSPGLSMNTEAFF. CDR3 coding DNA: TGTGCCAGCAGCCCGGGACTGAGCATGAACACTGAAGCTTTCTTT.

Notes on this clone: This sample also contains other DNA sequences that code for the same CDR3. The chain recombines TRBV6-5 with TRBJ2-3; D unresolved. Germline V gene data show CDR1 as MNHEY and CDR2 as SVGAGI. The ends were cut back, 2 bases at V and 2 bases at J, with 8 bases in the middle. This CDR3 has 14 amino acids. CDR3 bases: TGTGCCAGCAGTTACAGCCCGATCACAGATACGCAGTATTTT. Protein product: CASSYSPITDTQYF.

The CDR3 DNA is TGTGCCAGCTGCTCCTCCCCCGTGGAACTGTTTTTT. Encoded protein: CASCSSPVELFF. The chain has TRBV5-8 and TRBJ1-4, with unresolved D. This CDR3 region has 12 residues. CDR1 is SGHTS, CDR2 YDEGEE, per germline. Trimming shortened V by 7 bases and J by 12 bases, and 16 bases separated the two germline ends.

This clone was detected once. The chain joins TRBV18 to TRBJ1-3, with 7 nucleotides matching TRBD1. This CDR3 has 17 residues. V shed 5 bases, J shed 0 bases, and the junction held 10 bases outside the gene matches. Per germline, CDR1 KGHSH and CDR2 LQKENI. CDR3 DNA sequence: TGTGCCAGCTCAGGAACAGGGGCCTCCCTCTCTGGAAACACCATATATTTT. This sequence encodes CASSGTGASLSGNTIYF.

This clone occurred once. The V and J genes are TRBV19 and TRBJ1-5; tentatively, D is TRBD1 (6 bases). With 4 bases removed from V and 0 bases from J, the gap between germline ends came to 16 bases. The CDR3 consists of 17 residues. Germline CDR1 is LNHDA and CDR2 is SQIVND (reference sequence). CDR3 coding DNA: TGTGCCAGTAGTACCCCAGACAGGCTCCTTAGCAATCAGCCCCAGCATTTT. Its translation: CASSTPDRLLSNQPQHF.

This chain joins TRBV5-6 and TRBJ2-1; D remains ambiguous. Trimming removed 4 bases at V and 5 bases at J, with 7 bases between. Per germline, CDR1 SGHDT and CDR2 YYEEEE. This CDR3 spans 12 amino acids. CDR3 sequence (DNA): TGTGCCAGCAGCCTGAAGAACAATGAGCAGTTCTTC. Translating gives CASSLKNNEQFF. Variable domain in full (rest from reference TRBV5-6 and TRBJ2-1): DAGVTQSPTHLIKTRGQQVTLRCSPKSGHDTVSWYQQALGQGPQFIFQYYEEEERQRGNFPDRFSGHQFPNYSSELNVNALLLGDSALYLCASSLKNNEQFFGPGTRLTVL.

This chain joins TRBV9 and TRBJ2-2; 11 bases map to TRBD1. J lost 2 bases, V lost 3 bases, and 12 bases had no gene match. The CDR3 totals 19 residues. CDR1 and CDR2 (germline): SGDLS, YYNGEE. CDR3 protein: CASSDDPLGQGVNTGELFF. The CDR3 DNA follows: TGTGCCAGCAGCGACGACCCTTTGGGACAGGGGGTTAACACCGGGGAGCTGTTTTTT.

The V call is TRBV13, the J call TRBJ2-3; TRBD1 matches 8 bases. After removal of 5 bases from V and 2 bases from J, the junction contained 15 bases not matched to a gene. CDR3 length: 18 amino acids. CDR1 is PRHDT, CDR2 FYEKMQ, per germline (reference sequence). The CDR3 loop reads CASSPRTDREVNTDTQYF. CDR3 nucleotide sequence: TGTGCCAGCAGCCCAAGGACGGACAGGGAAGTTAACACAGATACGCAGTATTTT.

Details on this clone: Other nucleotide sequences in the sample specify the same CDR3. J is TRBJ2-3 and V is TRBV7-9; D not resolved. Germline V gene lookup returns CDR1 SEHNR and CDR2 FQNEAQ (reference sequence). CDR3 size: 13 residues. V lost 5 bases and J 4 bases, leaving 10 bases between the germline ends. CDR3 residues: CASSLVGPDTQYF. CDR3 nucleotide sequence: TGTGCCAGCAGCCTAGTCGGTCCAGATACGCAGTATTTT.

The chain carries TRBV2 and TRBJ2-7; possible D gene TRBD1, 5 bases. The CDR3 spans 15 residues. The germline gives CDR1 SNHLY, CDR2 FYNNEI. V was pared by 7 bases and J by 1 base, with 17 bases between. This chain's CDR3 is CASTTGVFSSYEQYF. The CDR3 nucleotides read TGTGCCAGCACAACAGGTGTCTTCAGTTCCTACGAGCAGTACTTC.

The chain uses TRBV2 and TRBJ2-5, with TRBD2 as a possible D gene (6 bases). The CDR3 loop spans 15 amino acids. Trimming stripped 5 bases from V and 3 bases from J, with 16 bases between. Germline-derived CDR1 and CDR2 are SNHLY and FYNNEI. The DNA of the CDR3 is TGTGCCAGCAGTTCGGGACTCTCATCGGAAGAGACCCAGTACTTC. The encoded protein is CASSSGLSSEETQYF.

This chain joins TRBV9 and TRBJ2-7, with D perhaps matching TRBD2 (5 bases). Germline V CDR1 and CDR2: SGDLS, YYNGEE. The CDR3 length is 16 residues. Trimming left V 0 bases short and J 2 bases short, with 15 bases between. CDR3 nucleotides: TGTGCCAGCAGCGTAGTAGCGCAGGATCCTACCTACGAGCAGTACTTC. It translates to CASSVVAQDPTYEQYF.

The chain employs TRBV13 and TRBJ1-4, with 7 bases identical to TRBD1. Germline values: CDR1 PRHDT, CDR2 FYEKMQ (reference sequence). The CDR3 is 15 residues long. The junction had 12 bases not matched to a gene; V was cut back by 6 bases and J by 8 bases. DNA of the CDR3: TGTGCCAGCAGTCTAATGACAGGGTTAGAGGAAAAACTGTTTTTT. It yields the protein CASSLMTGLEEKLFF.

This clone was counted a single time. The chain uses TRBV27 and TRBJ2-3; D unresolved. This CDR3 is built from 13 residues. V was pared by 8 bases and J by 6 bases, with 15 bases between. CDR1 and CDR2 (germline): MNHEY, SMNVEV (reference sequence). CDR3 residues: CASGIFFGDTQYF. The CDR3 DNA sequence: TGTGCCAGCGGAATCTTCTTCGGGGATACGCAGTATTTT.